The rows below give T cell receptor beta chains drawn from one sample of a study of preoperative IRX-2 immunotherapy in early breast cancer. Sequencing was performed with immunoSEQ multiplex PCR; in TCRdb, only in-frame clones are kept and a portion is missing. The table has approximately 38,000 clones, roughly 82% seen once. This specimen was lymph node tissue, taken after IRX-2 immunotherapy. These receptor sequences come from a human donor with breast cancer. The CDR3 runs from the conserved cysteine through the conserved F or W. The D gene is left open where the match is weak. For some rows the clone size is stated as once, few or many, or as a class when expanded; others skip it.

J,D,size,V,CDR3,DNA
TRBJ1-6,-,-,TRBV15,CATSRVAGNSPLHF,TGTGCCACCAGCAGAGTTGCAGGGAACTCACCCCTCCACTTT
TRBJ2-1,-,-,TRBV11-3,CASSLDTNSYNEQFF,TGTGCCAGCAGCTTAGACACCAACTCCTACAATGAGCAGTTCTTC
TRBJ2-1,-,-,TRBV6-8,CASSSTGGFSYNEQFF,TGTGCCAGCAGCTCAACTGGGGGGTTCTCCTACAATGAGCAGTTCTTC
TRBJ1-2,TRBD1,-,TRBV7-7,CASSSTFTGVYGYTF,TGTGCCAGCAGCTCAACGTTCACAGGGGTGTATGGCTACACCTTC
TRBJ1-5,-,-,TRBV19,CASSIEGNNQPQHF,TGTGCCAGTAGTATAGAGGGGAACAATCAGCCCCAGCATTTT
TRBJ1-5,-,-,TRBV6-8,CASSYPFGGSNQPQHF,TGTGCCAGCAGTTACCCGTTTGGGGGGAGCAATCAGCCCCAGCATTTT
TRBJ1-2,-,-,TRBV11-3,CASSLTDGRAAYGYTF,TGTGCCAGCAGCTTAACCGATGGCCGAGCTGCTTATGGCTACACCTTC
TRBJ1-3,-,-,TRBV28,CASSLLGPAAVNTIYF,TGTGCCAGCAGCCTCCTGGGGCCCGCCGCAGTAAACACCATATATTTT
TRBJ2-6,-,-,TRBV7-1,CASSFAGANVLTF,TGTGCCAGCAGCTTCGCCGGGGCCAACGTCCTGACTTTC
TRBJ1-6,-,medium-sized,TRBV11-3,CASSLAGTQTSPLHF,TGTGCCAGCAGCTTGGCCGGGACACAGACCTCACCCCTCCACTTT
TRBJ2-5,-,-,TRBV10-1,CASSVGLRGETQYF,TGCGCCAGCAGTGTTGGCTTGCGTGGGGAGACCCAGTACTTC
TRBJ2-7,-,-,TRBV6-8,CASSDLDWTYEQYF,TGTGCCAGCAGTGACTTGGACTGGACCTACGAGCAGTACTTC
TRBJ2-2,-,-,TRBV5-1,CASSLGPLDGTGELFF,TGCGCCAGCAGCTTGGGCCCCCTGGACGGTACCGGGGAGCTGTTTTTT
TRBJ2-5,TRBD1,-,TRBV9,CASSPRTGGRETQYF,TGTGCCAGCAGCCCCCGGACAGGGGGCAGGGAGACCCAGTACTTC
TRBJ2-2,TRBD1,-,TRBV19,CASSPLRQGSTGELFF,TGTGCCAGTAGTCCTCTACGACAGGGGAGCACCGGGGAGCTGTTTTTT
TRBJ2-5,-,-,TRBV6-8,CASSQDRGKKTQYF,TGTGCCAGCAGTCAAGACCGGGGGAAAAAGACCCAGTACTTC
TRBJ2-7,-,-,TRBV19,CASSIGTASYEQYF,TGTGCCAGTAGTATAGGGACAGCGTCCTACGAGCAGTACTTC
TRBJ1-1,TRBD1,few,TRBV29-1,CSVANHQTGWNTEAFF,TGCAGCGTTGCCAACCACCAGACAGGGTGGAACACTGAAGCTTTCTTT
TRBJ2-7,TRBD1,-,TRBV7-2,CASSNWGQGYLYEQYF,TGTGCCAGCAGCAATTGGGGACAGGGCTATCTCTACGAGCAGTACTTC
TRBJ2-5,TRBD2,once,TRBV30,CAWRTLGGTQKETQYF,TGTGCCTGGAGGACGTTGGGGGGGACTCAAAAAGAGACCCAGTACTTC
TRBJ2-3,TRBD2,-,TRBV5-1,CASSLTSGGARSTDTQYF,TGCGCCAGCAGCTTGACTAGCGGGGGGGCAAGGAGCACAGATACGCAGTATTTT
TRBJ2-5,TRBD1,-,TRBV18,CASSRDRVIQETQYF,TGTGCCAGCTCACGAGACAGGGTAATCCAAGAGACCCAGTACTTC